Listed below are T cell receptor beta chains from one sample, sequenced in a study of CD8+CD57+ T cells in acquired aplastic anemia. One entry per CDR3 protein results from TCRdb running MiXCR on the reads. The sample carries some 140,000 distinct CDR3 sequences, approximately 41% recorded once. Material: sorted CD4+, CD8+, or CD8+CD57+ T cells (not recorded which) from PBMCs. These receptors originate from a human donor in good health, serving as a control. CDR3s include the opening cysteine and the closing phenylalanine or tryptophan.

v_gene	j_gene	CDR3aa
TRBV24-1	TRBJ2-7	CATNRLVTYEQYF
TRBV19	TRBJ1-3	CASSTQGISGNTIYF
TRBV5-1	TRBJ2-3	CASSGGLTRTDTQYF
TRBV9	TRBJ2-6	CASSRGQGAAGANVLTF
TRBV10-2	TRBJ2-3	CASILSGSTDTQYF
TRBV20-1	TRBJ2-5	CSAVTGTGGWGETQYF
TRBV19	TRBJ2-7	CASSSRWEGPSYEQYF
TRBV24-1	TRBJ2-2	CATSDLQRGGTGELFF
TRBV7-2	TRBJ2-1	CASTFPRGGEQFF
TRBV18	TRBJ2-3	CASSRRQGYTDTQYF
TRBV7-2	TRBJ2-7	CASSLGERSYEQYF
TRBV6-1	TRBJ2-7	CASSLSGLANEQYF
TRBV7-2	TRBJ2-5	CASTLQETQYF
TRBV12-3/TRBV12-4	TRBJ1-3	CASCFGGSGNTIYF
TRBV12-3/TRBV12-4	TRBJ1-2	CASSLAVTNYGYTF
TRBV10-1	TRBJ1-2	CASSGPDRDPSYGYTF
TRBV24-1	TRBJ2-1	CATSLSAGDTGQFF
TRBV19	TRBJ2-5	CASSMYGGSAETQYF
TRBV27	TRBJ1-1	CASSPFGRGAEAFF
TRBV11-2	TRBJ2-7	CASSIRSYEQYF
TRBV9	TRBJ1-2	CASSVPSQGNYGYTF
TRBV15	TRBJ2-5	CATSMGRGKETQYF
TRBV20-1	TRBJ2-1	CSASLASGGHYNEQFF
TRBV18	TRBJ1-2	CASSPLGGQVGGYTF
TRBV12-3/TRBV12-4	TRBJ1-2	CASSLNRVIRGYGCTF
TRBV19	TRBJ1-3	CASSELVGSGNTIYF
TRBV6-1	TRBJ1-2	CASSRSGGGYTF
TRBV9	TRBJ2-1	CASSVRDRGRDEQFF
TRBV10-3	TRBJ2-3	CAISEGGGFTDTQYF
TRBV5-1	TRBJ2-3	CASGLAGANTQYF
TRBV5-1	TRBJ2-5	CASSDPGQGLSETQYF
TRBV11-1	TRBJ1-2	CASSLARGQGANYGYTF
TRBV4-2	TRBJ2-5	CASSQALTSGVETQYF
TRBV20-1	TRBJ1-1	CSAGRPAEAFF
TRBV15	TRBJ2-2	CATSRVGGANVTGELFF
TRBV11-3	TRBJ1-5	CASSLDGSSNQPQHF
TRBV24-1	TRBJ1-3	CASRGNSGNTIYF
TRBV20-1	TRBJ1-4	CSARDHNRDKTNEKLFF
TRBV20-1	TRBJ1-2	CSAREGRTYGYTF